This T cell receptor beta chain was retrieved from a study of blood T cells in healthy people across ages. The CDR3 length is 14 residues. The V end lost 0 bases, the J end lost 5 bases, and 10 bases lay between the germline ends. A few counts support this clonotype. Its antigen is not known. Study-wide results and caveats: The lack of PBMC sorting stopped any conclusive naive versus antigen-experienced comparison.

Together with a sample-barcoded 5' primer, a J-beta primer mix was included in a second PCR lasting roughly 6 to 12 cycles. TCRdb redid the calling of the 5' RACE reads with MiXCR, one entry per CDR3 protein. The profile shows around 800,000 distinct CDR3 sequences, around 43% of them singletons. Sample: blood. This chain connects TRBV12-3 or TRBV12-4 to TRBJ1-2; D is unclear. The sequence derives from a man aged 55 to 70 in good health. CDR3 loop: CASSLARGTYGYTF. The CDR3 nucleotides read TGTGCCAGCAGTTTAGCGAGAGGAACATATGGCTACACCTTC.